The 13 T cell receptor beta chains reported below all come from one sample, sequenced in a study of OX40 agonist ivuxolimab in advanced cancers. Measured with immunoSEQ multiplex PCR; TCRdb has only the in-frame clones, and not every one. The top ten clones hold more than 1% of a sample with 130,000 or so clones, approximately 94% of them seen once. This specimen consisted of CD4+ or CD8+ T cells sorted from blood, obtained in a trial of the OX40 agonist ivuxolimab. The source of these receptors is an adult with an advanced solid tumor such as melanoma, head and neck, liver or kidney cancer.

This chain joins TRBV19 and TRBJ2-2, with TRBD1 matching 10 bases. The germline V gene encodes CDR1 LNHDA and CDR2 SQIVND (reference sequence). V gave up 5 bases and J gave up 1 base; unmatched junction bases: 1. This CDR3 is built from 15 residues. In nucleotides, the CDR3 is TGTGCCAGTAGTGACAGGGGGCGGAACACCGGGGAGCTGTTTTTT. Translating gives CASSDRGRNTGELFF.

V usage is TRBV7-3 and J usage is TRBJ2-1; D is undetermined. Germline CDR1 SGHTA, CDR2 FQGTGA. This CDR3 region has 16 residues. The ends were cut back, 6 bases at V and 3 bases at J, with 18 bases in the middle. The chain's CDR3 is CASRLTGLSNYNEQFF. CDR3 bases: TGTGCCAGCAGGCTTACGGGTCTCTCGAACTACAATGAGCAGTTCTTC. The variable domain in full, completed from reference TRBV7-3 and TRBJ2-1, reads GAGVSQTPSNKVTEKGKYVELRCDPISGHTALYWYRQSLGQGPEFLIYFQGTGAADDSGLPNDRFFAVRPEGSVSTLKIQRTERGDSAVYLCASRLTGLSNYNEQFFGPGTRLTVL.

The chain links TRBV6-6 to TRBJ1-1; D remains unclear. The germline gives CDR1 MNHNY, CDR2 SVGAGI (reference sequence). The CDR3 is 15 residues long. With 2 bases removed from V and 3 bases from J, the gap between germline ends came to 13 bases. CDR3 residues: CASSYTTGLDTEAFF. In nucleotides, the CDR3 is TGTGCCAGCAGTTACACCACTGGATTGGACACTGAAGCTTTCTTT.

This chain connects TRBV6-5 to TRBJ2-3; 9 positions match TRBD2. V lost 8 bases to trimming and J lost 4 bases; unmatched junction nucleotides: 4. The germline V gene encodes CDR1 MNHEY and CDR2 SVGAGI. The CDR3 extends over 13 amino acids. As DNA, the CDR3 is TGTGCCAGCGGAACTAGCGGGCCAGATACGCAGTATTTT. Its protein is CASGTSGPDTQYF.

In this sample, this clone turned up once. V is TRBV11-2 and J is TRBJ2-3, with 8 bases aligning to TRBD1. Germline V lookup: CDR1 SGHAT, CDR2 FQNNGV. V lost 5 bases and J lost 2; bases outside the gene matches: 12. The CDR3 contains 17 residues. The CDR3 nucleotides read TGTGCCAGCAGCCCTACCAGGGGGCTAACCTACACAGATACGCAGTATTTT. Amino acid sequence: CASSPTRGLTYTDTQYF. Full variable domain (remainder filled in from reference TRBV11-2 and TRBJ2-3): EAGVAQSPRYKIIEKRQSVAFWCNPISGHATLYWYQQILGQGPKLLIQFQNNGVVDDSQLPKDRFSAERLKGVDSTLKIQPAKLEDSAVYLCASSPTRGLTYTDTQYFGPGTRLTVL.

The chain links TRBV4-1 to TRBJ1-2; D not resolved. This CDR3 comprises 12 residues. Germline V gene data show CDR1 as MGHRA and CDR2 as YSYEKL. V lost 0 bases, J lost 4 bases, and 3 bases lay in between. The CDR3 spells CASSQDSYGYTF. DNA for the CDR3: TGCGCCAGCAGCCAAGACAGCTATGGCTACACCTTC.

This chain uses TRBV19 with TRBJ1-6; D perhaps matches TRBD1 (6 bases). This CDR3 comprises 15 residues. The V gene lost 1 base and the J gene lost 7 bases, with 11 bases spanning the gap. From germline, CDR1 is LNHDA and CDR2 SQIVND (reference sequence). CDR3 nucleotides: TGTGCCAGTAGTATAGGGGGGCGGACCAATTCACCCCTCCACTTT. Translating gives CASSIGGRTNSPLHF.

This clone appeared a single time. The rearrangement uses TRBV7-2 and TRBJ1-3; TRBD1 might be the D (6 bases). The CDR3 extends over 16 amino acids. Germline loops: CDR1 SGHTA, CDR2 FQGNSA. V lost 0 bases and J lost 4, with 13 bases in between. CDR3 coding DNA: TGTGCCAGCAGCTTAGCACCCGGGACACCCGGAAACACCATATATTTT. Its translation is CASSLAPGTPGNTIYF. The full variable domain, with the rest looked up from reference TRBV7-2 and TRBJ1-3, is GAGVSQSPSNKVTEKGKDVELRCDPISGHTALYWYRQSLGQGLEFLIYFQGNSAPDKSGLPSDRFSAERTGGSVSTLTIQRTQQEDSAVYLCASSLAPGTPGNTIYFGEGSWLTVV.

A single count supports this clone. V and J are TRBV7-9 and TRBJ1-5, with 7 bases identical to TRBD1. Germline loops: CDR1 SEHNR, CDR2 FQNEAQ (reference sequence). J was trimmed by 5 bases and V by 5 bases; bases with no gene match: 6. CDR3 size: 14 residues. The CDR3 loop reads CASSPAGGDQPQHF. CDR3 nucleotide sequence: TGTGCCAGCAGCCCCGCAGGGGGGGATCAGCCCCAGCATTTT. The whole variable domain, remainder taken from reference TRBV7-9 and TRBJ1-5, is DTGVSQNPRHKITKRGQNVTFRCDPISEHNRLYWYRQTLGQGPEFLTYFQNEAQLEKSRLLSDRFSAERPKGSFSTLEIQRTEQGDSAMYLCASSPAGGDQPQHFGDGTRLSIL.

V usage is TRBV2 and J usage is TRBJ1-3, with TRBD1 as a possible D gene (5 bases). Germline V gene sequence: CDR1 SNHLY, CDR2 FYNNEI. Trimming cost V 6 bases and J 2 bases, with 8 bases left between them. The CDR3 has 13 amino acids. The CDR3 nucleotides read TGTGCCAGCAGAGGGACGCCTGGAAACACCATATATTTT. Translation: CASRGTPGNTIYF.

The CDR3 bases are TGCGCCAGCAGCTTCGGGGGGAGGGCCGGGGATGAGCAGTTCTTC. It encodes CASSFGGRAGDEQFF. The chain joins TRBV5-1 to TRBJ2-1; TRBD2 agrees at 7 bases. Germline V gives CDR1 SGHRS, CDR2 YFSETQ. The CDR3 covers 15 residues. The junction had 10 bases not matched to a gene; V was cut back by 2 bases and J by 8 bases.

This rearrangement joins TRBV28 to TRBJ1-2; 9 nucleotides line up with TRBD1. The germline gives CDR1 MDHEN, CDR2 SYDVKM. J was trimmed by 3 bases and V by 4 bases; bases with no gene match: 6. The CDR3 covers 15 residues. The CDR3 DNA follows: TGTGCCAGCAGTTCCCCGGGACAGGGAGACTATGGCTACACCTTC. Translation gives CASSSPGQGDYGYTF.

CDR3 residues: CASSGLAGAVELFF. DNA of the CDR3: TGTGCCAGCAGTGGACTAGCGGGAGCCGTGGAGCTGTTTTTT. The chain employs TRBV6-5 and TRBJ2-2; 13 positions agree with TRBD2. The CDR3 contains 14 residues. CDR1 MNHEY and CDR2 SVGAGI come from the germline V gene. J gave up 10 bases and V 5 bases, and 4 bases lay outside the gene matches.